The 20 T cell receptor beta chains listed next were all sequenced from one sample in a study of T cells after yellow fever vaccination. TCRdb processed the 5' RACE reads anew with MiXCR; each CDR3 protein has one entry. Seen here are hundreds of thousands of distinct CDR3 sequences, 21% observed once, and the top ten hold roughly 16%. This specimen consisted of PBMCs, obtained roughly 20 days after the first yellow fever vaccination. The source is a man aged 18 to 29 who received the YFV17D yellow fever vaccine.

The V and J genes are TRBV18 and TRBJ2-7, with D tentatively TRBD1 (5 bases). Trimming removed 4 bases at V and 3 bases at J, with 13 bases between. This CDR3 spans 14 amino acids. Per the germline V gene, CDR1 is KGHSH and CDR2 is LQKENI. The CDR3 sequence is CASSLLQGVYEQYV. The CDR3 DNA follows: TGTGCCAGCTCACTGCTTCAAGGGGTCTACGAGCAGTACGTC.

There are a few counts of this clonotype. The rearrangement links TRBV2 to TRBJ1-1, with TRBD1 matching over 7 bases. The CDR3 runs to 14 residues. V was clipped by 7 bases and J by 0 bases; unmatched bases: 5. The V gene's germline CDR1 is SNHLY and CDR2 FYNNEI. The DNA of the CDR3 is TGTGCCAGCACAACGGGACAGTTGAACACTGAAGCTTTCTTT. It codes for CASTTGQLNTEAFF. Drawing the rest from reference TRBV2 and TRBJ1-1, the complete variable domain is EPEVTQTPSHQVTQMGQEVILRCVPISNHLYFYWYRQILGQKVEFLVSFYNNEISEKSEIFDDQFSVERPDGSNFTLKIRSTKLEDSAMYFCASTTGQLNTEAFFGQGTRLTVV.

This clonotype has at least ten counts. This chain connects TRBV7-8 to TRBJ2-7; 8 bases match TRBD1. With V trimmed by 5 bases and J by 2 bases, 5 bases remained unmatched. This CDR3 comprises 14 residues. CDR1 is SGHVS and CDR2 is FQNEAQ in the germline V gene. The CDR3 region is CASSVGQGAYEQYF. The CDR3 nucleotides read TGTGCCAGCAGCGTCGGACAGGGTGCCTACGAGCAGTACTTC.

There are a few counts of this clonotype. The V gene is TRBV5-1, the J gene TRBJ1-6; D unresolved. This CDR3 has 16 amino acids. The ends were cut back, 0 bases at V and 7 bases at J, with 14 bases in the middle. Germline V gene lookup returns CDR1 SGHRS and CDR2 YFSETQ. The CDR3 sequence: CASSLEGPAGNSPLHF. CDR3 nucleotides: TGCGCCAGCAGCTTGGAAGGGCCCGCGGGAAATTCACCCCTCCACTTT.

The chain couples TRBV6-5 to TRBJ2-5; possibly TRBD1 or TRBD2 for D (5 bases each). This CDR3 comprises 15 residues. Trimming stripped 6 bases from V and 4 bases from J, with 18 bases between. CDR1 and CDR2 (germline): MNHEY, SVGAGI. The CDR3 DNA follows: TGTGCCAGCAGCTACAATTTGGGGGAGAGAGAGACCCAGTACTTC. It is translated as CASSYNLGERETQYF.

This clonotype was counted ten times or more. Here the CDR3 reads CSAEKETQYF. CDR3 DNA: TGCAGTGCTGAAAAAGAGACCCAGTACTTC. The V call is TRBV20-1, the J call TRBJ2-5; no reliable D call. The CDR3 is 10 residues long. Germline CDR1 DFQATT, CDR2 SNEGSKA (reference sequence). V lost 5 bases and J 3 bases, leaving 4 bases between the germline ends.

This clonotype was counted between two and nine times. The chain employs TRBV4-1 and TRBJ1-6, with D perhaps TRBD1 (5 bases). Germline CDR1 reads MGHRA; CDR2 reads YSYEKL. The CDR3 is 15 amino acids. The V end lost 4 bases, the J end lost 3 bases, and 10 bases lay between the germline ends. The CDR3 here is CASSRGTDYNSPLHF. CDR3 DNA sequence: TGCGCCAGCAGCCGAGGGACGGACTATAATTCACCCCTCCACTTT.

Here the CDR3 DNA reads TGTGCCAGCTCACCAAGGCGGAACACCGGGGAGCTGTTTTTT. This gives the protein CASSPRRNTGELFF. The chain has TRBV18 and TRBJ2-2, with D uncertain. Trimming took 2 bases from V and 1 from J, leaving 5 bases between them. The CDR3 sequence is 14 residues long. In germline, CDR1 is KGHSH, CDR2 LQKENI.

The V call is TRBV7-9, the J call TRBJ2-3; perhaps TRBD2 as D (6 bases). Germline CDR1 SEHNR, CDR2 FQNEAQ (reference sequence). Trimming took 1 base from V and 4 from J, leaving 15 bases between them. This CDR3 has 16 residues. The CDR3 DNA is TGTGCCAGCAGCTTAGGGAAAGGAGGGAGAGCAGATACGCAGTATTTT. It specifies CASSLGKGGRADTQYF.

V is TRBV19 and J is TRBJ2-5; possibly TRBD1 for D (5 bases). The CDR3 totals 13 residues. Trimming cost V 7 bases and J 5 bases, with 14 bases left between them. Germline lookup yields CDR1 LNHDA and CDR2 SQIVND (reference sequence). CDR3 DNA sequence: TGTGCCAGTACCCCCGGGTGGGGCGAGACCCAGTACTTC. It is translated as CASTPGWGETQYF.

The chain employs TRBV20-1 and TRBJ2-6; D is unclear. Trimming removed 1 base from V and 2 bases from J, with 15 bases in between. Germline V gene lookup returns CDR1 DFQATT and CDR2 SNEGSKA (reference sequence). CDR3 size: 17 residues. The CDR3 bases are TGCAGTGCTAGAGGAAGTCAGAGATCCCCTGGGGCCAACGTCCTGACTTTC. Its translation is CSARGSQRSPGANVLTF.

The chain employs TRBV25-1 and TRBJ1-2; TRBD1 aligns across 10 bases. Per the germline V gene, CDR1 is MGHDK and CDR2 is SYGVNS. The CDR3 spans 16 residues. V was clipped by 7 bases and J by 4 bases; unmatched bases: 12. CDR3 protein: CASTRCQDRGIYGYTF. The CDR3 nucleotides read TGTGCCAGCACTCGATGCCAGGACAGGGGGATCTATGGCTACACCTTC.

The chain couples TRBV5-1 to TRBJ2-2; D not certain. Trimming took 3 bases from V and 1 from J, leaving 13 bases between them. CDR1 and CDR2 from the germline V gene are SGHRS and YFSETQ. CDR3 length: 16 amino acids. CDR3 protein: CASSCLPPGNTGELFF. The CDR3 bases are TGCGCCAGCAGCTGTCTCCCCCCGGGGAACACCGGGGAGCTGTTTTTT.

This clonotype was detected a few times. V and J are TRBV6-1 and TRBJ1-2; no clear D. CDR1 and CDR2 (germline): MNHNS, SASEGT. V was shortened by 6 bases and J by 5 bases, with 4 bases between the two germline ends. The CDR3 length is 10 residues. CDR3 in amino acids: CASRDYGYTF. The CDR3 DNA follows: TGTGCCAGCAGGGATTATGGCTACACCTTC.

This chain connects TRBV5-1 to TRBJ2-4, with D perhaps matching TRBD2 (5 bases). Germline V CDR1 and CDR2: SGHRS, YFSETQ. This CDR3 has 16 amino acids. Trimming cost V 1 base and J 0 bases, with 11 bases left between them. Written as DNA, the CDR3 is TGCGCCAGCAGCTTGTCGGGGATCTTAGCCAAAAACATTCAGTACTTC. Translating gives CASSLSGILAKNIQYF.

This clonotype was picked up many times. V is TRBV7-2 and J is TRBJ2-3; D is possibly TRBD1 or TRBD2 (5 bases each). CDR3 length: 16 residues. Germline V CDR1 and CDR2: SGHTA, FQGNSA. Trimming took off 3 bases at V and 2 bases at J, with 15 bases between the two ends. CDR3 residues: CASSLGVGRHTDTQYF. CDR3 bases: TGTGCCAGCAGCTTGGGGGTTGGCAGACACACAGATACGCAGTATTTT.

The chain carries TRBV12-3 or TRBV12-4 and TRBJ2-1, with 8 bases matching TRBD2. The CDR3 is 15 amino acids. V lost 4 bases, J lost 0 bases, and 2 bases stayed unmatched. CDR3 region: CASSSLAGSYNEQFF. CDR3 nucleotides: TGTGCCAGCAGTTCCCTAGCGGGCTCCTACAATGAGCAGTTCTTC.

This sequence joins TRBV5-1 and TRBJ2-6, with 9 bases aligning to TRBD1. The CDR3 has 21 residues. Per germline, CDR1 SGHRS and CDR2 YFSETQ. V trimming: 4 bases; J trimming: 5 bases; junction bases outside the gene matches: 22. The CDR3 DNA sequence: TGCGCCAGCAGCCTGCTGCCCGGGACAGGGATCCTGAAGGGGTGGGCCAACGTCCTGACTTTC. It encodes CASSLLPGTGILKGWANVLTF.

This clonotype was counted between two and nine times. V is TRBV5-6 and J is TRBJ2-3; possibly TRBD2 for D (6 bases). Trimming left V 2 bases short and J 1 base short, with 14 bases between. This CDR3 has 16 residues. Per germline, CDR1 SGHDT and CDR2 YYEEEE. CDR3 bases: TGTGCCAGCAGCTTCGGGACTGCTGGCGGCACAGATACGCAGTATTTT. Amino acids: CASSFGTAGGTDTQYF.

This clonotype was observed a few times. V gene TRBV9 combines with J gene TRBJ2-5, with 8 bases that match TRBD2. After removal of 0 bases from V and 2 bases from J, the junction contained 9 bases not matched to a gene. This CDR3 contains 17 residues. Germline V gene sequence: CDR1 SGDLS, CDR2 YYNGEE. DNA of the CDR3: TGTGCCAGCAGCGTAGGGGTAGCGGGGACCTTACAAGAGACCCAGTACTTC. Residues: CASSVGVAGTLQETQYF.